The text below deals with one T cell receptor beta chain. These data come from a study of T cell responses to AZD1222 COVID-19 vaccine. The germline V gene has CDR1 KGHSY and CDR2 FQNENV. The CDR3 runs 14 residues. Trimming removed 1 base at V and 10 bases at J, with 14 bases between. Repertoires were generated with immunoSEQ multiplex PCR, while TCRdb's copy carries only in-frame clones and drops some. The repertoire holds approximately 50,000 clones, with over 75% as singletons. This sequence joins TRBV16 and TRBJ2-1; D is perhaps TRBD1 (6 bases). This receptor was taken from an adult in good health. The material sequenced was peripheral blood, taken on day 0 of AZD1222 vaccination. The CDR3 DNA is TGTGCCAGCAGCCAATTGGCAGGGGCCGGAGAGCAGTTCTTC. This translates into CASSQLAGAGEQFF.